This T cell receptor (beta chain) was sequenced during a study of blood T cell repertoires in COVID-19 (dated by TCRdb to 2018 to 2021). About the full investigation: Samples from collaborators originated in the United States, Italy and Spain and spanned both the acute and convalescent phases of COVID-19. Where available, HLA class I and class II types were obtained from metadata supplied by the sample provider rather than from assay-based typing. Nearly every sample came with metadata listing a de-identified subject ID, COVID-19 status, age in years and sex. The dataset comprised deeply sampled blood TCRbeta repertoires from subjects exposed to, actively infected with, or recovered from COVID-19. The samples were drawn from two sources: the first 160 participants of the ongoing ImmuneRACE study, and 1,200 or so subjects contributed by 6 global collaborators. The prospective study material was composed of cDNA or gDNA derived from T cells, B-cell-depleted T cells, or PBMCs. The repertoires were released in a freely available public database meant as a resource for research on the immune response to SARS-CoV-2. What the research found in general, with its limitations: Clinical and demographic metadata were provided uncurated, with the amount varying by source and participant.

Whole blood was collected in K2EDTA tubes by collaborating institutions according to the institutions' own protocols. For TCRbeta analysis, collaborator samples were shipped as frozen whole blood, as isolated PBMCs, or as DNA extracted from either sample type. The count of this clone is one. Its recognized antigen is unknown. It has no much larger one-base neighbor in the sample; base qualities were not kept. TCRbeta CDR3 regions were amplified from genomic DNA using the immunoSEQ Assay, a bias-controlled multiplex PCR. From the authors' description of their analysis: Within the assay, amplification of reference gene primers was used to estimate how many nucleated cells each sample contained. Sequence reads were collapsed and filtered to measure the absolute abundance of every unique TCRbeta CDR3 rearrangement. For each sample, productive Simpson clonality was calculated as the square root of Simpson's diversity index across productive rearrangements. TCRdb retrieved this table from immuneACCESS and kept in-frame rearrangements only. Not all clones are present; in checked studies, unresolved V genes account for under half, and no reason is known for the remainder. The V and J calls and clone size are taken from that table; D and trimming were inferred from the DNA. In this sample the table shows some 110,000 clones, around 85% of which occur a single time. The top ten clones comprise 2% to 3% of the sample.

CDR1 and CDR2, looked up from the germline V gene, are SGHRS and YFSETQ. The trim is 3 bases for V and 1 base for J, with a gap of 10 bases between the germline ends. Its CDR3 holds 14 amino acids, cysteine through phenylalanine. Only the CDR3 DNA is retained, 42 bases long and in frame from the first base. The V and J genes are TRBV5-1 and TRBJ2-5, with the D segment identity uncertain. Input material: peripheral blood. The receptor was isolated from a man aged 45-65 years with acute or convalescent COVID-19. CDR3 reads: CASSSQAGQETQYF. The nucleotides are TGCGCCAGCAGCTCCCAGGCAGGCCAAGAGACCCAGTACTTC.